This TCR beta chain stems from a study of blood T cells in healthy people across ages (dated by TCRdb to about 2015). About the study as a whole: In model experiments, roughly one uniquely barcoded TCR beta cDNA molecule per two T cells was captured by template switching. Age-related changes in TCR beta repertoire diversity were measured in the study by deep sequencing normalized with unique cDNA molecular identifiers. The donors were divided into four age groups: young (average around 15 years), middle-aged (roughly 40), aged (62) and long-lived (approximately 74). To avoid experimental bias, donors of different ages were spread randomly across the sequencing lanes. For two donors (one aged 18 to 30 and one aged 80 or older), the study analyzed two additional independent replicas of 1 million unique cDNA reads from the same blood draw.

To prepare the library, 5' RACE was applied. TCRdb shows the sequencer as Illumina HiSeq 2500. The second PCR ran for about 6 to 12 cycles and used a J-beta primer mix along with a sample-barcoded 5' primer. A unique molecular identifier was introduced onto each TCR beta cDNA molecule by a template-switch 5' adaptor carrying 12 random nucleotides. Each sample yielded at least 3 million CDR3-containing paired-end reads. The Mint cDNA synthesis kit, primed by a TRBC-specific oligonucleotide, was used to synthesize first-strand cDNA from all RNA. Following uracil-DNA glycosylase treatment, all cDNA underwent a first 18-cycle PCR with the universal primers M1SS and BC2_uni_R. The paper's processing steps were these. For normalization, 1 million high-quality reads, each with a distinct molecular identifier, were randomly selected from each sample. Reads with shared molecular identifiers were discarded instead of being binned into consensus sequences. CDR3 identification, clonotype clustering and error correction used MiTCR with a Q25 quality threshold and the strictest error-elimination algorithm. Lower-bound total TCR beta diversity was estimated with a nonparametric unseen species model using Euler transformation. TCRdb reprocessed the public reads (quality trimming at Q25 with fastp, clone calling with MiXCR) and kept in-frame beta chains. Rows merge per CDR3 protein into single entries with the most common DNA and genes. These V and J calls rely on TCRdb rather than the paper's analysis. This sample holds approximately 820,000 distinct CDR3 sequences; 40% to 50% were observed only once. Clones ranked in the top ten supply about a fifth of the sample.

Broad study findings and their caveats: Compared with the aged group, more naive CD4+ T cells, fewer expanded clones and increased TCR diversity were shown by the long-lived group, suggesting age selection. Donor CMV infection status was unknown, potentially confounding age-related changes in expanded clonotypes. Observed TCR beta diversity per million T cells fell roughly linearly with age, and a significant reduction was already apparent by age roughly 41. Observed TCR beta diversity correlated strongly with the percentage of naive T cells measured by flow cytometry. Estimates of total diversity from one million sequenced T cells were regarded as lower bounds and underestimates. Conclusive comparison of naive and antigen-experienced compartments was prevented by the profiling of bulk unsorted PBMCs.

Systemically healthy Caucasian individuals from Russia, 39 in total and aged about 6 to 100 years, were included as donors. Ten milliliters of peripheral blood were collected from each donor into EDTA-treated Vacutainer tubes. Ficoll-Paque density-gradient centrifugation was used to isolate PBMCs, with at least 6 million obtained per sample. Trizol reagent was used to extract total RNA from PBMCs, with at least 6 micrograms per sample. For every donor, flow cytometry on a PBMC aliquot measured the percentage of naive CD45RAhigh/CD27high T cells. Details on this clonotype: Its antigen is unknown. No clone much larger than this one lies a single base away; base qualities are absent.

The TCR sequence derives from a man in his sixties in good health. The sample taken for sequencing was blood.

The bases read TGTGCCAGCAGTCCCACAAGGGACTTAGTTTATACGCAGTATTTT. Its amino acids are CASSPTRDLVYTQYF. The V and J genes are TRBV6-6 and TRBJ2-3, and TRBD2 may be the D gene, going by 6 matching bases. From a lookup of the germline V gene (reference sequence), CDR1 and CDR2 are MNHNY and SVGAGI. Deletion took 5 bases off V and 7 bases off J, with a span of 19 bases between the germline ends. The CDR3 runs 15 residues from the cysteine to the phenylalanine. Of the read, only the CDR3 DNA is kept; its 45 bases are in frame from base 1.